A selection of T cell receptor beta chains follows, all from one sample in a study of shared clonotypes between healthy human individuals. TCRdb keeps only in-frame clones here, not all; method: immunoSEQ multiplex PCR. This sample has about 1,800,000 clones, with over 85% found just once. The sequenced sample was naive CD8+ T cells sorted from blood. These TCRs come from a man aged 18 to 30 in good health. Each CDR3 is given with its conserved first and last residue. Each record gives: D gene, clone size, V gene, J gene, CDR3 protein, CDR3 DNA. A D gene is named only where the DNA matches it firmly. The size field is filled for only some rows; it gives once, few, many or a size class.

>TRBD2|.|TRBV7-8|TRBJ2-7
CASGAGSSGSSYEQYF
TGTGCCAGCGGCGCGGGCTCTAGCGGGAGCTCCTACGAGCAGTACTTC
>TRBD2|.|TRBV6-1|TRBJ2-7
CASDGTSGSYEQYF
TGTGCCAGCGACGGGACTAGCGGGAGCTACGAGCAGTACTTC
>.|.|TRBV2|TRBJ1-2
CASSGPTQHDYTF
TGTGCCAGCAGTGGACCGACCCAACATGACTACACCTTC
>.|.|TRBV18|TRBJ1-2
CASSPAIQGLQYGYTF
TGTGCCAGCTCACCAGCGATACAGGGTCTACAGTATGGCTACACCTTC
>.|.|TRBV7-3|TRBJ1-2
CASSPGGDHGYTF
TGTGCCAGCAGCCCGGGGGGTGACCATGGCTACACCTTC
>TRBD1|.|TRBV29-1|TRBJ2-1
CSVEDRGQGDEQFF
TGCAGCGTTGAAGACAGGGGACAGGGCGATGAGCAGTTCTTC
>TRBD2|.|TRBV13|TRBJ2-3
CASSPSGTYTDTQYF
TGTGCCAGCAGCCCAAGCGGGACCTACACAGATACGCAGTATTTT
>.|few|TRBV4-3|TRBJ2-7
CASSQEPGYYEQYF
TGCGCCAGCAGCCAAGAACCAGGGTACTACGAGCAGTACTTC
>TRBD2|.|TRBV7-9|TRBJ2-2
CASSFGLAGGGTGELFF
TGTGCCAGCAGCTTCGGACTAGCGGGAGGGGGCACCGGGGAGCTGTTTTTT
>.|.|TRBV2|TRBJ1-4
CASSEGGEDEKLFF
TGTGCCAGCAGTGAAGGGGGCGAAGATGAAAAACTGTTTTTT
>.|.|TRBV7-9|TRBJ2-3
CASSHPPLRTPDGDTQYF
TGTGCCAGCAGCCATCCGCCACTGCGGACTCCCGACGGAGATACGCAGTATTTT
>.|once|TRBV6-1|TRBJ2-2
CASSEGVSGENTGELFF
TGTGCCAGCAGTGAAGGGGTGTCGGGAGAGAACACCGGGGAGCTGTTTTTT
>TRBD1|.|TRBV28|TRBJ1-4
CASSRAGRGSEKLFF
TGTGCCAGCAGCCGCGCTGGCAGGGGGAGTGAAAAACTGTTTTTT
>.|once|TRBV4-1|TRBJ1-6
CASSQVEGNSPLHF
TGCGCCAGCAGCCAAGTGGAAGGGAATTCACCCCTCCACTTT
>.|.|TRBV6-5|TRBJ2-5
CASQTPSGTETQYF
TGTGCCAGCCAGACCCCCTCAGGGACGGAGACCCAGTACTTC
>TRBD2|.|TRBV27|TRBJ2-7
CASRIAGGSYEQYF
TGTGCCAGCAGGATAGCGGGAGGCTCCTACGAGCAGTACTTC
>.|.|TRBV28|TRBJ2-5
CASSPTRYTQETQYF
TGTGCCAGCAGCCCGACTCGATACACACAAGAGACCCAGTACTTC
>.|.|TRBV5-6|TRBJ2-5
CASSLDWEETQYF
TGTGCCAGCAGCTTGGATTGGGAGGAGACCCAGTACTTC
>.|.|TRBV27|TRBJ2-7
CASRPIDGAPYEQYF
TGTGCCAGCAGACCGATTGATGGGGCCCCCTACGAGCAGTACTTC
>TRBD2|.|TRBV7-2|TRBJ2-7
CASSSSGALWEQYF
TGTGCCAGCAGCTCTAGCGGGGCCCTCTGGGAGCAGTACTTC
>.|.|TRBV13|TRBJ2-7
CASSSGLSNEQYF
TGTGCCAGCAGCTCCGGACTGAGCAACGAGCAGTACTTC
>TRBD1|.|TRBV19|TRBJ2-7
CATAVGTGVYEQYF
TGTGCCACCGCCGTCGGGACAGGGGTCTACGAGCAGTACTTC
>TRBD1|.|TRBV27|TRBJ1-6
CASTTTGAPLPLHF
TGTGCCAGCACCACTACAGGGGCCCCATTACCCCTCCACTTT
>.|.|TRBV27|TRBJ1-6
CASSLRTERDSPLHF
TGTGCCAGCAGTCTTCGGACAGAGAGGGATTCACCCCTCCACTTT
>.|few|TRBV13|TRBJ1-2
CASSLLATNYGYTF
TGTGCCAGCAGCTTATTGGCAACTAACTATGGCTACACCTTC
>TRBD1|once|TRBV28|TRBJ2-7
CASTPDRVSIEQYF
TGTGCCAGCACTCCTGACAGGGTTTCAATCGAGCAGTACTTC
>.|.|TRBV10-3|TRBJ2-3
CAILGPAQYF
TGTGCCATCTTAGGGCCGGCGCAGTATTTT
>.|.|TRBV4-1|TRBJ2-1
CASSLVGTVNEQFF
TGCGCCAGCAGCCTAGTTGGGACGGTTAATGAGCAGTTCTTC
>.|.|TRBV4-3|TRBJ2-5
CASSQDVVRVGETQYF
TGCGCCAGCAGCCAAGATGTAGTGAGAGTAGGAGAGACCCAGTACTTC
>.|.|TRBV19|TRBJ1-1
CATRKGDTEAFF
TGTGCCACTCGAAAGGGGGACACTGAAGCTTTCTTT
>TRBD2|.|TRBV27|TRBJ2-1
CASSFRRLAGANEQFF
TGTGCCAGCAGTTTTAGGAGACTAGCGGGAGCCAATGAGCAGTTCTTC
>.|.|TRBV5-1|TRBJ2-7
CASSLVQDSSYEQYF
TGCGCCAGCAGCTTGGTTCAGGACAGCTCCTACGAGCAGTACTTC
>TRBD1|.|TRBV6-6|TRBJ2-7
CASSYLRQGAYEQYF
TGTGCCAGCAGTTACCTAAGACAGGGGGCTTACGAGCAGTACTTC
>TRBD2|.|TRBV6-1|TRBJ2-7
CASSEFRTSGMYEQYF
TGTGCCAGCAGTGAATTCAGGACTAGCGGGATGTACGAGCAGTACTTC
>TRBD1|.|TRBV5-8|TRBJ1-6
CASTLTTGPNSPLHF
TGTGCCAGCACCCTTACGACAGGGCCTAATTCACCCCTCCACTTT
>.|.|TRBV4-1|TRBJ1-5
CASSQDRNQPQHF
TGCGCCAGCAGCCAAGATCGCAATCAGCCCCAGCATTTT
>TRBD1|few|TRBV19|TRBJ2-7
CASSAGTVNYEQYF
TGTGCCAGTAGTGCCGGGACAGTAAACTACGAGCAGTACTTC
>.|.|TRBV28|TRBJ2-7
CASSLMPDSYEQYF
TGTGCCAGCAGTTTAATGCCCGACAGCTACGAGCAGTACTTC
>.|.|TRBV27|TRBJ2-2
CASSFLESNTGELFF
TGTGCCAGCAGTTTCCTGGAGTCAAACACCGGGGAGCTGTTTTTT
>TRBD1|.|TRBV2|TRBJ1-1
CASSDYVEGATEAFF
TGTGCCAGCAGTGATTATGTTGAGGGGGCCACTGAAGCTTTCTTT
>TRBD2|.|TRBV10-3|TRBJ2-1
CAISGSTSAQWDEQFF
TGTGCCATCAGTGGTTCGACTAGCGCTCAATGGGATGAGCAGTTCTTC
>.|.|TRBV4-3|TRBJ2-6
CASSQGLEGANVLTF
TGCGCCAGCAGCCAAGGACTTGAGGGGGCCAACGTCCTGACTTTC
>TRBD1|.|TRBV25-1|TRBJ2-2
CASSESHRGLGTGELFF
TGTGCCAGCAGTGAATCCCACAGGGGGCTAGGCACCGGGGAGCTGTTTTTT
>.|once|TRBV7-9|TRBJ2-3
CASSLVGSLDTQYF
TGTGCCAGCAGCTTAGTCGGGAGTCTAGATACGCAGTATTTT
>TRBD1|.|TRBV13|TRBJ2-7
CASSSQGAEQYF
TGTGCCAGCAGCTCGCAGGGGGCAGAGCAGTACTTC
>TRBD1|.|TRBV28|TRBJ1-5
CASTKQGASGQPQHF
TGTGCCAGCACTAAACAGGGGGCTAGCGGGCAGCCCCAGCATTTT
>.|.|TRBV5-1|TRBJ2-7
CASSLVSSSYEQYF
TGCGCCAGCAGCTTGGTGTCCAGTTCTTACGAGCAGTACTTC
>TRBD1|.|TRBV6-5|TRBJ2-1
CASSWDRVDNEQFF
TGTGCCAGCAGTTGGGACAGGGTGGACAATGAGCAGTTCTTC
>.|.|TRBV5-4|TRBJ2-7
CASSPLTAPYEQYF
TGTGCCAGCAGCCCCCTGACAGCACCATACGAGCAGTACTTC
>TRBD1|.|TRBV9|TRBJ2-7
CASSVAGMGQPYEQYF
TGTGCCAGCAGCGTAGCAGGGATGGGACAGCCCTACGAGCAGTACTTC
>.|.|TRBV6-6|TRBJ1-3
CASSYSEESSGNTIYF
TGTGCCAGCAGTTACTCGGAAGAGAGCTCTGGAAACACCATATATTTT
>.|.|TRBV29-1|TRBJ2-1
CSVEDNSLEQFF
TGCAGCGTTGAAGATAACTCCCTTGAGCAGTTCTTC
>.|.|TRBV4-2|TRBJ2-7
CASSQATASYEQYF
TGTGCCAGCAGCCAAGCGACAGCTTCCTACGAGCAGTACTTC
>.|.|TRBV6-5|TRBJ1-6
CASSYGGRGSNSPLHF
TGTGCCAGCAGTTACGGGGGTAGGGGGAGTAATTCACCCCTCCACTTT
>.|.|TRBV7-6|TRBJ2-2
CASSLQGTGELFF
TGTGCCAGCAGCTTACAGGGAACCGGGGAGCTGTTTTTT
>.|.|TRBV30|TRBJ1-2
CAWSETFLLF
TGTGCCTGGAGTGAGACCTTCCTTCTCTTC
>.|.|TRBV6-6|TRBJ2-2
CASSYSPTGELFF
TGTGCCAGCAGTTACTCCCCCACCGGGGAGCTGTTTTTT